The next 13 T cell receptor beta chains were all read from a single sample in a study of PD-L1 blockade in urothelial cancer. The data were produced by immunoSEQ multiplex PCR, yet TCRdb's version contains in-frame clones alone and is incomplete. The repertoire holds 25,000 to 30,000 clones, more than 70% seen once, with roughly 3.1% in the top ten. Here the sequenced sample was PBMCs, taken around atezolizumab (anti-PD-L1) treatment. The source is a man in his forties or fifties with urothelial cancer.

The DNA for the CDR3 is TGTGCCAGCAGCCCAGCACTACCAGGGGTGTATGGCTACACCTTC. Translating it yields CASSPALPGVYGYTF. The chain carries TRBV7-2 and TRBJ1-2; D perhaps matches TRBD1 (6 bases). In germline, CDR1 is SGHTA, CDR2 FQGNSA. The CDR3 spans 15 residues. With 5 bases removed from V and 5 bases from J, the gap between germline ends came to 18 bases.

The chain couples TRBV11-2 to TRBJ1-6; D may be TRBD1 (5 bases). Germline V gene data show CDR1 as SGHAT and CDR2 as FQNNGV. The V end lost 0 bases, the J end lost 8 bases, and 5 bases lay between the germline ends. This CDR3 region has 13 residues. CDR3: CASSLDRDSPLHF. In DNA form, the CDR3 reads TGTGCCAGCAGCTTAGACAGGGATTCACCCCTCCACTTT.

The CDR3 is CASSTTGGKVAFF. CDR3 sequence (DNA): TGTGCCAGCAGCACGACGGGGGGAAAAGTAGCTTTCTTT. The chain links TRBV7-4 to TRBJ1-1; a weak D match, TRBD1 (5 bases). CDR1 and CDR2 (germline): SGHVT, SQSDAQ. Trimming removed 5 bases from V and 10 bases from J, with 17 bases in between. The length of the CDR3 is 13 residues.

This chain uses TRBV7-3 with TRBJ2-5; TRBD1 aligns across 7 bases. The CDR3 totals 14 residues. Per the germline V gene, CDR1 is SGHTA and CDR2 is FQGTGA. With 5 bases clipped from V and 7 bases from J, the junction kept 10 bases outside the gene matches. The DNA for the CDR3 is TGTGCCAGCAGCCCAACGACAGGGATAGGGACCCAGTACTTC. It yields the protein CASSPTTGIGTQYF.

This chain uses TRBV6-1 with TRBJ2-7, with D tentatively TRBD1 (6 bases). The CDR3 has 11 amino acids. V was pared by 9 bases and J by 4 bases, with 10 bases between. The V gene's germline CDR1 is MNHNS and CDR2 SASEGT. CDR3 DNA: TGTGCCAGTTCCACAGGGTACGAGCAGTACTTC. This encodes CASSTGYEQYF.

V and J are TRBV16 and TRBJ1-4, with a tentative D call TRBD1 (6 bases). CDR1 is KGHSY and CDR2 is FQNENV in the germline V gene. This CDR3 region has 14 residues. V was trimmed by 1 base and J by 13 bases, leaving 16 bases between them. DNA of the CDR3: TGTGCCAGCAGCCAATTTCGGCAGGGGACGGGACTGTTTTTT. As protein: CASSQFRQGTGLFF.

Only one count was recorded for this clone. This chain uses TRBV19 with TRBJ1-6; no clear D. CDR3 length: 15 amino acids. Trimming shortened V by 2 bases and J by 7 bases, and 12 bases separated the two germline ends. The germline V gene encodes CDR1 LNHDA and CDR2 SQIVND (reference sequence). The CDR3 loop is CASSIHERKNSPLHF. For the CDR3, the DNA is TGTGCCAGTAGTATACACGAGAGGAAGAATTCACCCCTCCACTTT. Using reference TRBV19 and TRBJ1-6 for the parts outside the CDR3, the full variable domain is DGGITQSPKYLFRKEGQNVTLSCEQNLNHDAMYWYRQDPGQGLRLIYYSQIVNDFQKGDIAEGYSVSREKKESFPLTVTSAQKNPTAFYLCASSIHERKNSPLHFGNGTRLTVT.

The chain has TRBV10-2 and TRBJ2-3; 10 bases are shared with TRBD1. V shed 6 bases, J shed 4 bases, and the junction held 4 bases outside the gene matches. This CDR3 is built from 14 residues. Germline loops: CDR1 WSHSY, CDR2 SAAADI. This CDR3 is CASRTTGGADTQYF. Here the CDR3 DNA reads TGCGCCAGCAGGACGACAGGGGGCGCAGATACGCAGTATTTT.

V usage is TRBV5-1 and J usage is TRBJ1-1; the D is unclear. The V end was cut by 0 bases, the J end by 3 bases, with 6 bases between. CDR1 and CDR2 (germline): SGHRS, YFSETQ. This CDR3 region has 13 residues. The CDR3 region has the DNA TGCGCCAGCAGCTTGGACGGGTACACTGAAGCTTTCTTT. Its protein is CASSLDGYTEAFF.

The V gene is TRBV29-1, the J gene TRBJ1-1; 8 bases line up with TRBD1. Looked up from germline, CDR1 is SQVTM and CDR2 is ANQGSEA. The CDR3 is made up of 13 amino acids. J gave up 1 base and V 8 bases, and 6 bases lay outside the gene matches. Written as DNA, the CDR3 is TGCAGCTCTACCGGACAGGGGAACACTGAAGCTTTCTTT. It codes for CSSTGQGNTEAFF.

This clone was picked up one time. The chain employs TRBV6-5 and TRBJ2-3; TRBD1 matches 12 bases. CDR1 and CDR2 from the germline V gene are MNHEY and SVGAGI. The CDR3 loop spans 15 amino acids. V lost 8 bases and J lost 7; bases outside the gene matches: 10. The CDR3 spells CASRNRDRGPHTQYF. Written as DNA, the CDR3 is TGTGCCAGCCGTAACCGGGACAGGGGGCCTCATACGCAGTATTTT.

This rearrangement joins TRBV4-1 to TRBJ2-3, with D possibly TRBD1 on 6 matching bases. V lost 3 bases to trimming and J lost 6 bases, with 10 bases between them. Germline lookup yields CDR1 MGHRA and CDR2 YSYEKL. This CDR3 comprises 13 residues. The CDR3 sequence: CASSQPRGDTQYF. The CDR3 coding sequence is TGCGCCAGCAGCCAGCCGAGGGGGGATACGCAGTATTTT.

This chain joins TRBV18 and TRBJ1-1; 12 bases line up with TRBD1. The germline gives CDR1 KGHSH, CDR2 LQKENI. This CDR3 contains 17 residues. The V segment lost 3 bases and the J segment 4 bases; nucleotides outside the gene matches: 9. The DNA for the CDR3 is TGTGCCAGCTCACCCCTCGGGACAGGGGGCTTGGGCACTGAAGCTTTCTTT. It codes for CASSPLGTGGLGTEAFF.